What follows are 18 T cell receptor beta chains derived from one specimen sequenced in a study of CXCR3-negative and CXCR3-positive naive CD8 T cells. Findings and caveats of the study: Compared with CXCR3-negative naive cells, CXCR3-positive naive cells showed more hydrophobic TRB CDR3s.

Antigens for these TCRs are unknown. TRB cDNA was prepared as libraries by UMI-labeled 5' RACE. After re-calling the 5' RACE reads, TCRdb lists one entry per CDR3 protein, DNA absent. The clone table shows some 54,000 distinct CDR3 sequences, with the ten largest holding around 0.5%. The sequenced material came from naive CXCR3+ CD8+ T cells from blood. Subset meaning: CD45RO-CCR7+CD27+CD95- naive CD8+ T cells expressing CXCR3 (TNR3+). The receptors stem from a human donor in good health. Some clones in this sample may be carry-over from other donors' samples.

The CDR3 loop is CASSYSGTGEFNTGELFF. This chain connects TRBV6-2 or TRBV6-3 to TRBJ2-2; without DNA, the TCRdb call of TRBD1 cannot be checked. The CDR3 is 18 residues long. Per the germline V gene, CDR1 is MNHEY and CDR2 is SVGEGT.

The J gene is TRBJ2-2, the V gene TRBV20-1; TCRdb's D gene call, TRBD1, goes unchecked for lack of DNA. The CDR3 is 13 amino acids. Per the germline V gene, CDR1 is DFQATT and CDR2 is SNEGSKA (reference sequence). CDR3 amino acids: CSAGTFADGELFF.

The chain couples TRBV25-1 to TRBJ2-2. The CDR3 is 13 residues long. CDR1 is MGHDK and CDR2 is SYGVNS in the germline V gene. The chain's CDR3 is CASSELNTGELFF.

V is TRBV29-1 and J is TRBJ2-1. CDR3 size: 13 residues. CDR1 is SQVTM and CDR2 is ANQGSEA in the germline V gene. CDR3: CSVEELGFDEQFF.

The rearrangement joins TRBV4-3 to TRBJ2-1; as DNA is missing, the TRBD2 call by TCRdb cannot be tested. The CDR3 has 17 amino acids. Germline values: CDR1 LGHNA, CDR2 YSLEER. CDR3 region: CASSQNPSGARDDEQFF.

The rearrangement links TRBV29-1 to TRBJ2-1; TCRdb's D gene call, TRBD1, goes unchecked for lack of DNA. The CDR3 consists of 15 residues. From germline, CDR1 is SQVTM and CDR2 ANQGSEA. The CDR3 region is CSVEYITGQYNEQFF.

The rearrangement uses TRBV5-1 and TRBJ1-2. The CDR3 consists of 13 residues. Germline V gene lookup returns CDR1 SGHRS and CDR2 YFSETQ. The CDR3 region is CASSLEHIYGYTF.

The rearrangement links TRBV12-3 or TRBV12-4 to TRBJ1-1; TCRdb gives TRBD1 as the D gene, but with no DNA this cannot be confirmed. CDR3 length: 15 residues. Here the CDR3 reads CASSLPLGTNTEAFF.

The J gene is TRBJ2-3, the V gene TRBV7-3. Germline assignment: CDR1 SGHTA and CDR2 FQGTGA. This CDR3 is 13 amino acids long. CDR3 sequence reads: CASSSDLLDTQYF.

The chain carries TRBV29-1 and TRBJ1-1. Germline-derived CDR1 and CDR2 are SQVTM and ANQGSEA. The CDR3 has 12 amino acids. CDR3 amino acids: CSVAVGNTEAFF.

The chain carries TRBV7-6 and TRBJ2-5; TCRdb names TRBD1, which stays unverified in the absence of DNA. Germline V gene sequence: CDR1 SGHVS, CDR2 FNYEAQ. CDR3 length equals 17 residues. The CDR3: CASSLARGATDKETQYF.

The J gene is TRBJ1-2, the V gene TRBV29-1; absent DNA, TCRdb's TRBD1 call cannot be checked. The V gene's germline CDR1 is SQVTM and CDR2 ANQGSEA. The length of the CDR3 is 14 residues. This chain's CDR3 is CSVEWWGGELGYTF.

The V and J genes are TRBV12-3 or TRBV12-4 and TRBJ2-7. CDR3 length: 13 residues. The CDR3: CASSPRQDGEQYF.

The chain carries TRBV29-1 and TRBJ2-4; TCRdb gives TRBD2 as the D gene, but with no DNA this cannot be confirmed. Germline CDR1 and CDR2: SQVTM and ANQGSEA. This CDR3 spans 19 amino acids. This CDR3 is CSAPSAASGSPWAKNIQYF.

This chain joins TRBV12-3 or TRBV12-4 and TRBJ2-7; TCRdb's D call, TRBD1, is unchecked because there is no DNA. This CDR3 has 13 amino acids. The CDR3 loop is CTSSGQFAYEQYF.

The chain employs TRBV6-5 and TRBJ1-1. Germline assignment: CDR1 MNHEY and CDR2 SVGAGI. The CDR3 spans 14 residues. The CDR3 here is CASSYSSANTEAFF.

The CDR3 loop reads CASSPGLMAYEQYF. This rearrangement joins TRBV7-2 to TRBJ2-7; absent DNA, TCRdb's TRBD2 call cannot be checked. The CDR3 runs 14 residues. Germline lookup yields CDR1 SGHTA and CDR2 FQGNSA.

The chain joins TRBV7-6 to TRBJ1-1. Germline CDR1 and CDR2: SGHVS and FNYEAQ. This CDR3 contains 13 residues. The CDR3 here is CASSLAFGTEAFF.